The 14 T cell receptor beta chains presented below share a single source sample, sequenced in a study of shared clonotypes between healthy human individuals. The table came from immunoSEQ multiplex PCR; TCRdb's copy has only in-frame clones and leaves some out. The sample carries some 1.5 million clones, approximately 96% recorded once. The sequenced material came from naive CD4+ T cells sorted from blood. The subset is: CD45RA+ positively selected. The receptors shown here come from a man aged 25 to 45 in good health.

J is TRBJ1-2 and V is TRBV7-9; no clear D. This CDR3 region has 17 residues. Trimming cost V 1 base and J 2 bases, with 17 bases left between them. Germline CDR1 and CDR2: SEHNR and FQNEAQ (reference sequence). The CDR3 sequence is CASSLVGAGDRNYGYTF. The CDR3 DNA sequence: TGTGCCAGCAGCTTAGTCGGAGCAGGCGACCGAAACTATGGCTACACCTTC. The full variable domain, completed using reference TRBV7-9 and TRBJ1-2, is DTGVSQNPRHKITKRGQNVTFRCDPISEHNRLYWYRQTLGQGPEFLTYFQNEAQLEKSRLLSDRFSAERPKGSFSTLEIQRTEQGDSAMYLCASSLVGAGDRNYGYTFGSGTRLTVV.

V usage is TRBV28 and J usage is TRBJ1-3; TRBD1 aligns across 7 bases. The CDR3 is made up of 15 amino acids. From germline, CDR1 is MDHEN and CDR2 SYDVKM. J lost 4 bases, V lost 4 bases, and 7 bases had no gene match. The CDR3 nucleotides read TGTGCCAGCAGTTCGTCGACAGGGTTCGGAAACACCATATATTTT. Translating gives CASSSSTGFGNTIYF.

The chain carries TRBV7-9 and TRBJ2-7; 9 bases match TRBD1. J lost 5 bases, V lost 5 bases, and 10 bases had no gene match. Germline values: CDR1 SEHNR, CDR2 FQNEAQ (reference sequence). The CDR3 is 15 residues long. The CDR3 DNA is TGTGCCAGCAGCCCTCCGGGACAGGGTTCTAACGAGCAGTACTTC. Its protein is CASSPPGQGSNEQYF.

The chain employs TRBV7-3 and TRBJ2-2, with TRBD1 as a possible D gene (5 bases). The CDR3 has 17 amino acids. The V gene lost 4 bases and the J gene lost 2 bases, with 17 bases spanning the gap. From germline, CDR1 is SGHTA and CDR2 FQGTGA. The DNA for the CDR3 is TGTGCCAGCAGCTCCGACGGACATCGCCAAAACACCGGGGAGCTGTTTTTT. It translates to CASSSDGHRQNTGELFF.

This rearrangement joins TRBV5-1 to TRBJ2-7; D gene ambiguous. The CDR3 is made up of 16 amino acids. V was shortened by 3 bases and J by 2 bases, with 18 bases between the two germline ends. The germline V gene encodes CDR1 SGHRS and CDR2 YFSETQ. CDR3 residues: CASSSLQRTATYEQYF. The CDR3 region has the DNA TGCGCCAGCAGCTCCCTACAACGGACGGCCACCTACGAGCAGTACTTC.

The DNA of the CDR3 is TGTGCCATCTCCGGACTAGCGGGAGGCTCAGATACGCAGTATTTT. It translates to CAISGLAGGSDTQYF. The V and J genes are TRBV10-3 and TRBJ2-3, with 14 bases aligning to TRBD2. CDR3 length: 15 residues. Germline V gene data show CDR1 as ENHRY and CDR2 as SYGVKD. The V and J ends lost 8 bases and 4 bases, in that order; junction bases with no gene match: 5.

A remark on this clone: Other DNA sequences in the sample encode the same CDR3. The chain carries TRBV19 and TRBJ2-3; D call uncertain. In germline, CDR1 is LNHDA, CDR2 SQIVND (reference sequence). This CDR3 spans 12 amino acids. The V and J ends lost 3 bases and 6 bases respectively, with 7 bases between them. DNA of the CDR3: TGTGCCAGTAGTATCTTCGGGGATACGCAGTATTTT. It translates to CASSIFGDTQYF.

V is TRBV6-1 and J is TRBJ2-1, with TRBD2 matching over 10 bases. The CDR3 sequence is 18 residues long. V was pared by 1 base and J by 10 bases, with 16 bases of the junction left unmatched. Per germline, CDR1 MNHNS and CDR2 SASEGT. The CDR3 here is CASSEGPSGRPTYREQFF. CDR3 nucleotide sequence: TGTGCCAGCAGTGAAGGACCTAGCGGGAGACCGACTTACAGGGAGCAGTTCTTC.

The sample holds one count of this clone. In the same sample, other DNA sequences code for this CDR3. The rearrangement links TRBV7-9 to TRBJ2-3; D remains ambiguous. CDR1 is SEHNR and CDR2 is FQNEAQ in the germline V gene (reference sequence). The V and J ends lost 0 bases and 4 bases respectively, with 5 bases between them. The CDR3 length is 13 residues. Written as DNA, the CDR3 is TGTGCCAGCAGCTTAGCCCTAGCAGATACGCAGTATTTT. Translation: CASSLALADTQYF.

V usage is TRBV28 and J usage is TRBJ1-5, with D perhaps TRBD1 (5 bases). Looked up from germline, CDR1 is MDHEN and CDR2 is SYDVKM. V lost 7 bases to trimming and J lost 4 bases, with 17 bases between them. This CDR3 has 15 residues. The chain's CDR3 is CASKPTVALNQPQHF. CDR3 nucleotide sequence: TGTGCCAGCAAGCCGACAGTGGCCCTGAATCAGCCCCAGCATTTT.

This chain connects TRBV10-1 to TRBJ2-2; possible D gene TRBD2, 6 bases. V lost 3 bases and J 3 bases, leaving 11 bases between the germline ends. The CDR3 consists of 15 residues. Germline lookup yields CDR1 WNHNN and CDR2 SYGVQD (reference sequence). The CDR3 sequence: CASSDSTSYTGELFF. CDR3 nucleotides: TGCGCCAGCAGTGACTCTACTAGCTACACCGGGGAGCTGTTTTTT.

This clone was detected once. V is TRBV9 and J is TRBJ2-1, with TRBD2 matching 9 bases. CDR3 size: 15 residues. With V trimmed by 2 bases and J by 2 bases, 2 bases remained unmatched. CDR1 is SGDLS and CDR2 is YYNGEE in the germline V gene. CDR3 sequence reads: CASSVSSGAYNEQFF. The CDR3 coding sequence is TGTGCCAGCAGCGTCTCTAGCGGGGCCTACAATGAGCAGTTCTTC.

V is TRBV7-8 and J is TRBJ1-5; TRBD1 agrees at 8 bases. Germline-derived CDR1 and CDR2 are SGHVS and FQNEAQ. V dropped 3 bases and J dropped 5; count of bases not matched to a gene: 9. This CDR3 spans 16 amino acids. CDR3 in amino acids: CASSFSRARGHQPQHF. The CDR3 DNA is TGTGCCAGCAGCTTTTCGCGGGCCAGGGGGCATCAGCCCCAGCATTTT.

This chain connects TRBV7-9 to TRBJ2-1; D possibly uses TRBD1 or TRBD2 (5 bases each). V was clipped by 4 bases and J by 13 bases, with 14 bases between them. The CDR3 length is 12 residues. CDR1 is SEHNR and CDR2 is FQNEAQ in the germline V gene (reference sequence). The CDR3 loop reads CASSSRREIQFF. Here the CDR3 DNA reads TGTGCCAGCAGCTCTCGCAGGGAGATTCAGTTCTTC.